What follows describes a single TCR beta chain. Antigen: not known. UMIs were added to TCR cDNA along with a universal primer site when it was made by 5'RACE template switching. TCRdb ran MiXCR on the 5' RACE reads and lists one entry per CDR3 protein. The data show 500,000 to 650,000 distinct CDR3 sequences, roughly 14% seen once. The CDR3 totals 16 residues. The germline V gene has CDR1 SGHRS and CDR2 YFSETQ. The V and J ends lost 4 bases and 5 bases, in that order; junction bases with no gene match: 11. The data derive from a study of T cells after yellow fever vaccination. General study findings and limits: Within FACS-sorted repertoires, abundant clonotypes contaminating from the bulk population could be present. Post-booster repertoires again held most primary-vaccination clones (about 96% CD4, over 80% CD8).

This clonotype was obtained from a man aged 25 to 40 who received the YFV17D yellow fever vaccine. The genes are TRBV5-1 and TRBJ1-1; 10 bases are shared with TRBD1. Sample: PBMCs, taken on the day of the yellow fever booster vaccination. CDR3 sequence reads: CASSVGGDRGGTEAFF. For the CDR3, the DNA is TGCGCCAGCAGCGTGGGGGGGGACAGGGGAGGAACTGAAGCTTTCTTT.